The 32 T cell receptor beta chains in this list originate from one sample, sequenced in a study of early stage breast cancer tumors. Libraries were prepared by immunoSEQ multiplex PCR; TCRdb keeps only in-frame clonotypes and omits some of them. The sample has roughly 60,000 clones, approximately 80% seen once. Specimen: blood. Every receptor here comes from a person aged 25 to 45 with breast cancer.

DNA for the CDR3: TGTGCCAGCAGCTTAGCTAGCGGGAACTACAATGAGCAGTTCTTC. Encoded protein: CASSLASGNYNEQFF. The chain recombines TRBV11-3 with TRBJ2-1, with 9 nucleotides matching TRBD2. V dropped 1 base and J dropped 3; count of bases not matched to a gene: 1. CDR3 size: 15 residues. Looked up from germline, CDR1 is SGHNT and CDR2 is YENEEA.

The rearrangement uses TRBV5-6 and TRBJ1-5, with D tentatively TRBD1 (6 bases). Germline V gene data show CDR1 as SGHDT and CDR2 as YYEEEE. The V and J ends lost 1 base and 0 bases respectively, with 11 bases between them. This CDR3 region has 16 residues. As DNA, the CDR3 is TGTGCCAGCAGCTTGTACAGGGCCCATAGCAATCAGCCCCAGCATTTT. Translation: CASSLYRAHSNQPQHF.

The chain combines TRBV4-1 with TRBJ1-4; D is ambiguous. Trimming took off 1 base at V and 0 bases at J, with 9 bases between the two ends. Germline V gene lookup returns CDR1 MGHRA and CDR2 YSYEKL. The CDR3 covers 16 residues. The CDR3 DNA reads TGCGCCAGCAGCCAAGTTATGGGCCCAACTAATGAAAAACTGTTTTTT. Its translation is CASSQVMGPTNEKLFF.

This chain joins TRBV11-2 and TRBJ2-5, with 11 bases matching TRBD2. V lost 4 bases to trimming and J lost 0 bases; unmatched junction nucleotides: 1. Germline values: CDR1 SGHAT, CDR2 FQNNGV. The CDR3 sequence is 15 residues long. CDR3 protein: CASSWGLADQETQYF. CDR3 DNA: TGTGCCAGCAGCTGGGGACTAGCGGACCAAGAGACCCAGTACTTC.

The CDR3 loop is CASTDTDRCYNEQFF. The CDR3 DNA sequence: TGTGCCAGCACCGACACGGACAGATGTTACAATGAGCAGTTCTTC. The V gene is TRBV7-4, the J gene TRBJ2-1; D is possibly TRBD1 (6 bases). The CDR3 runs 15 residues. In germline, CDR1 is SGHVT, CDR2 SQSDAQ. V was shortened by 7 bases and J by 4 bases, with 17 bases between the two germline ends. Full variable domain (rest looked up from reference TRBV7-4 and TRBJ2-1): GAGVSQSPRYKVAKRGRDVALRCDSISGHVTLYWYRQTLGQGSEVLTYSQSDAQRDKSGRPSGRFSAERPERSVSTLKIQRTEQGDSAVYLCASTDTDRCYNEQFFGPGTRLTVL.

The chain is built from TRBV4-2 and TRBJ2-1; TRBD2 matches 9 bases. The V segment lost 1 base and the J segment 7 bases; nucleotides outside the gene matches: 5. The CDR3 is 15 amino acids. The germline V gene encodes CDR1 LGHNA and CDR2 YNFKEQ. This CDR3 is CASSQALAGRNEQFF. The DNA of the CDR3 is TGTGCCAGCAGCCAAGCCCTAGCGGGACGGAATGAGCAGTTCTTC.

The chain employs TRBV5-1 and TRBJ2-5; D gene unclear. This CDR3 comprises 11 residues. Germline values: CDR1 SGHRS, CDR2 YFSETQ. V was clipped by 2 bases and J by 4 bases, with 3 bases between them. CDR3 sequence: CASSFGETQYF. DNA for the CDR3: TGCGCCAGCAGCTTTGGAGAGACCCAGTACTTC.

This clone was picked up one time. V and J are TRBV6-4 and TRBJ2-3; 11 nucleotides line up with TRBD2. Germline CDR1 is MRHNA and CDR2 is SNTAGT. CDR3 length: 16 amino acids. V was clipped by 0 bases and J by 3 bases; unmatched bases: 2. Here the CDR3 reads CASSDSGTSGTDTQYF. DNA for the CDR3: TGTGCCAGCAGTGACTCCGGGACTAGCGGAACAGATACGCAGTATTTT.

The chain uses TRBV11-1 and TRBJ1-2; 7 positions agree with TRBD1. CDR1 is SGHAT and CDR2 is FQDESV in the germline V gene (reference sequence). V trimming: 4 bases; J trimming: 2 bases; junction bases outside the gene matches: 13. CDR3 length: 17 residues. CDR3 residues: CASSSPSRDRRNYGYTF. The CDR3 DNA sequence: TGTGCCAGCAGCTCTCCCTCCCGGGACAGAAGAAACTATGGCTACACCTTC. The full variable domain, its missing parts supplied by reference TRBV11-1 and TRBJ1-2, is EAEVAQSPRYKITEKSQAVAFWCDPISGHATLYWYRQILGQGPELLVQFQDESVVDDSQLPKDRFSAERLKGVDSTLKIQPAELGDSAMYLCASSSPSRDRRNYGYTFGSGTRLTVV.

In its sample, this clone was seen once. The gene calls are TRBV7-9 and TRBJ1-1; no reliable D call. V was clipped by 3 bases and J by 5 bases, with 7 bases between them. Per germline, CDR1 SEHNR and CDR2 FQNEAQ (reference sequence). The CDR3 totals 12 residues. As DNA, the CDR3 is TGTGCCAGCAGCTTGTCTGGTACTGAAGCTTTCTTT. It encodes CASSLSGTEAFF.

The chain couples TRBV5-1 to TRBJ2-5; 14 bases map to TRBD2. CDR1 is SGHRS, CDR2 YFSETQ, per germline. CDR3 size: 16 residues. The trim removed 4 bases at V and 5 bases at J, leaving 7 bases unmatched. CDR3 protein: CASSPGLAGGAETQYF. In DNA, the CDR3 is TGCGCCAGCAGCCCCGGACTAGCGGGAGGTGCGGAGACCCAGTACTTC.

This chain connects TRBV5-1 to TRBJ2-5; TRBD2 aligns across 8 bases. This CDR3 comprises 13 residues. V shed 6 bases and J 5 bases; nucleotides not matched to a gene: 6. The V gene's germline CDR1 is SGHRS and CDR2 YFSETQ. The CDR3 protein is CASTTGGGETQYF. The CDR3 nucleotides are TGCGCCAGCACGACGGGAGGGGGGGAGACCCAGTACTTC.

CDR3 nucleotides: TGTGCCAGCAGGCAGGGAGGTAGCAATCAGCCCCAGCATTTT. This sequence encodes CASRQGGSNQPQHF. The chain carries TRBV6-5 and TRBJ1-5, with a weak D call TRBD1 (5 bases). The CDR3 is 14 amino acids. The V gene lost 6 bases and the J gene lost 0 bases, with 9 bases spanning the gap. The germline gives CDR1 MNHEY, CDR2 SVGAGI.

The CDR3 DNA reads TGTGCCAGCAGATGCGGAGGGCCTCGGAACGAGCAGTACTTC. Translation: CASRCGGPRNEQYF. The chain combines TRBV7-7 with TRBJ2-7; tentatively, D is TRBD2 (6 bases). Germline assignment: CDR1 SSHAT and CDR2 FNYEAQ (reference sequence). The CDR3 runs 14 residues. The ends were cut back, 6 bases at V and 5 bases at J, with 17 bases in the middle.

The chain has TRBV5-4 and TRBJ1-5; no reliable D call. Trimming shortened V by 4 bases and J by 4 bases, and 12 bases separated the two germline ends. The CDR3 totals 14 residues. Germline loops: CDR1 SGHNT, CDR2 YYREEE (reference sequence). The CDR3 DNA reads as TGTGCCAGCAGCGACATGGAGGGAAATCAGCCCCAGCATTTT. Translating it yields CASSDMEGNQPQHF.

The chain uses TRBV27 and TRBJ2-6, with TRBD1 as a possible D gene (6 bases). The V and J ends lost 4 bases and 0 bases respectively, with 10 bases between them. The CDR3 is made up of 16 amino acids. Germline CDR1 reads MNHEY; CDR2 reads SMNVEV (reference sequence). The DNA for the CDR3 is TGTGCCAGCAGTTCCCGACAGGTCTCTGGGGCCAACGTCCTGACTTTC. This encodes CASSSRQVSGANVLTF.

This clone was found a few times. V usage is TRBV6-5 and J usage is TRBJ2-5; 11 bases match TRBD2. The V and J ends lost 10 bases and 4 bases, in that order; junction bases with no gene match: 5. The CDR3 runs 13 residues. Germline assignment: CDR1 MNHEY and CDR2 SVGAGI. The CDR3 nucleotides are TGTGCCACAACCGGACTAGCGGGAGAGACCCAGTACTTC. Translated: CATTGLAGETQYF.

The V call is TRBV7-3, the J call TRBJ1-1; D gene ambiguous. Trimming pared 3 bases from V and 4 bases from J, leaving 12 bases between. The CDR3 extends over 14 amino acids. Germline assignment: CDR1 SGHTA and CDR2 FQGTGA. As DNA, the CDR3 is TGTGCCAGCAGCTTCGGTGGGGATGGCACTGAAGCTTTCTTT. It translates to CASSFGGDGTEAFF. Full variable domain (missing parts from reference TRBV7-3 and TRBJ1-1): GAGVSQTPSNKVTEKGKYVELRCDPISGHTALYWYRQSLGQGPEFLIYFQGTGAADDSGLPNDRFFAVRPEGSVSTLKIQRTERGDSAVYLCASSFGGDGTEAFFGQGTRLTVV.

This clone was seen more than once but under ten times. This chain links TRBV7-2 with TRBJ2-7; 8 nucleotides agree with TRBD1. V shed 7 bases and J 4 bases; nucleotides not matched to a gene: 12. Germline V lookup: CDR1 SGHTA, CDR2 FQGNSA. The CDR3 runs to 15 residues. The CDR3 loop reads CASTYNSGGRYEQYF. The CDR3 nucleotides are TGTGCCAGCACCTACAACTCAGGGGGCCGGTACGAGCAGTACTTC.

V gene TRBV7-2 combines with J gene TRBJ2-7; no firm D call. The V gene lost 5 bases and the J gene lost 3 bases, with 11 bases spanning the gap. The CDR3 is 13 amino acids. Germline assignment: CDR1 SGHTA and CDR2 FQGNSA. The CDR3 bases are TGTGCCAGCAGCCCAGGACCCTTCTACGAGCAGTACTTC. It encodes CASSPGPFYEQYF.

The gene calls are TRBV7-9 and TRBJ2-1; TRBD2 matches 15 bases. The V gene end was trimmed by 2 bases and the J gene end by 10 bases; junction bases not matched to a gene: 6. Germline values: CDR1 SEHNR, CDR2 FQNEAQ (reference sequence). The CDR3 consists of 16 residues. The CDR3 loop is CASSLPTGTSGGEQFF. In nucleotides, the CDR3 is TGTGCCAGCAGCTTACCTACCGGGACTAGCGGGGGGGAGCAGTTCTTC.

This chain uses TRBV27 with TRBJ2-7, with D possibly matching TRBD2 (6 bases). The CDR3 sequence is 15 residues long. Trimming removed 2 bases at V and 6 bases at J, with 17 bases between. Germline CDR1 MNHEY, CDR2 SMNVEV (reference sequence). The CDR3 coding sequence is TGTGCCAGCAGTTTAATGGGGAGGCCCTCGGGCGAGCAGTACTTC. It translates to CASSLMGRPSGEQYF.

This sequence joins TRBV15 and TRBJ1-1; 7 nucleotides agree with TRBD1. From germline, CDR1 is LNHNV and CDR2 YYDKDF (reference sequence). The CDR3 runs to 19 residues. With 5 bases clipped from V and 1 base from J, the junction kept 19 bases outside the gene matches. The CDR3 nucleotides are TGTGCCACCAGCCGGGACAGACCAAGGAGGGTGGATCGGAACACTGAAGCTTTCTTT. Protein: CATSRDRPRRVDRNTEAFF. Combining the CDR3 with reference TRBV15 and TRBJ1-1 gives the whole variable domain DAMVIQNPRYQVTQFGKPVTLSCSQTLNHNVMYWYQQKSSQAPKLLFHYYDKDFNNEADTPDNFQSRRPNTSFCFLDIRSPGLGDTAMYLCATSRDRPRRVDRNTEAFFGQGTRLTVV.

This clone was found a few times. CDR3 loop: CATRETEGANYGYTF. The CDR3, as DNA: TGTGCCACCCGAGAGACAGAGGGAGCTAACTATGGCTACACCTTC. The chain has TRBV4-2 and TRBJ1-2; D is perhaps TRBD1 (5 bases). Germline values: CDR1 LGHNA, CDR2 YNFKEQ. V dropped 10 bases and J dropped 0 bases, with 18 bases sitting between them. This CDR3 comprises 15 residues.

This clone was detected a few times. This chain joins TRBV11-2 and TRBJ1-1; D not certain. This CDR3 has 13 residues. CDR1 and CDR2 from the germline V gene are SGHAT and FQNNGV. The V and J ends lost 7 bases and 5 bases respectively, with 14 bases between them. CDR3 region: CASNLRRGTEAFF. In DNA form, the CDR3 reads TGTGCCAGCAACCTCCGGAGAGGGACTGAAGCTTTCTTT.

This rearrangement joins TRBV6-5 to TRBJ2-7, with D maybe TRBD2 (6 bases). Looked up from germline, CDR1 is MNHEY and CDR2 is SVGAGI. The germline V and J ends were trimmed by 5 bases and 6 bases, with 17 bases remaining between them. The CDR3 runs 14 residues. The CDR3 bases are TGTGCCAGCAGTCAGGACACCTTCGGGGGCGAGCAGTACTTC. Its protein product is CASSQDTFGGEQYF.

This chain links TRBV2 with TRBJ2-1; the match to TRBD2 covers 9 bases. Germline CDR1 is SNHLY and CDR2 is FYNNEI. This CDR3 is built from 15 residues. J gave up 0 bases and V 3 bases, and 0 bases lay outside the gene matches. The chain's CDR3 is CASSERGGSYNEQFF. The CDR3 DNA reads as TGTGCCAGCAGTGAGCGGGGGGGCTCCTACAATGAGCAGTTCTTC.

The chain is built from TRBV7-6 and TRBJ1-3; D remains ambiguous. The CDR3 extends over 15 amino acids. Trimming stripped 1 base from V and 0 bases from J, with 7 bases between. Germline-derived CDR1 and CDR2 are SGHVS and FNYEAQ. CDR3 bases: TGTGCCAGCAGCTTAGGCCCAGCCTCTGGAAACACCATATATTTT. It translates to CASSLGPASGNTIYF. Combining the CDR3 with reference TRBV7-6 and TRBJ1-3 gives the whole variable domain GAGVSQSPRYKVTKRGQDVALRCDPISGHVSLYWYRQALGQGPEFLTYFNYEAQQDKSGLPNDRFSAERPEGSISTLTIQRTEQRDSAMYRCASSLGPASGNTIYFGEGSWLTVV.

This rearrangement joins TRBV29-1 to TRBJ2-5; D remains ambiguous. Germline V gene data show CDR1 as SQVTM and CDR2 as ANQGSEA. V gave up 4 bases and J gave up 5 bases, with 14 bases separating them. The CDR3 is 13 amino acids. The CDR3: CSVGVGPGETQYF. The CDR3 region has the DNA TGCAGCGTTGGGGTAGGGCCTGGGGAGACCCAGTACTTC. Full variable domain (remainder filled in from reference TRBV29-1 and TRBJ2-5): SAVISQKPSRDICQRGTSLTIQCQVDSQVTMMFWYRQQPGQSLTLIATANQGSEATYESGFVIDKFPISRPNLTFSTLTVSNMSPEDSSIYLCSVGVGPGETQYFGPGTRLLVL.

The chain combines TRBV2 with TRBJ2-6, with 8 bases lining up with TRBD2. CDR1 is SNHLY, CDR2 FYNNEI, per germline. J was trimmed by 1 base and V by 7 bases; bases with no gene match: 6. The CDR3 consists of 16 residues. As DNA, the CDR3 is TGTGCCAGCAAACTAGCGGTTAGATCTGGGGCCAACGTCCTGACTTTC. This sequence encodes CASKLAVRSGANVLTF.

The chain carries TRBV6-4 and TRBJ1-5; D call uncertain. Germline assignment: CDR1 MRHNA and CDR2 SNTAGT. The CDR3 is 13 amino acids. The V end was cut by 0 bases, the J end by 4 bases, with 4 bases between. DNA for the CDR3: TGTGCCAGCAGTGACTCTGAAAATCAGCCCCAGCATTTT. It is translated as CASSDSENQPQHF.

V and J are TRBV4-3 and TRBJ2-1, with TRBD2 identical over 11 bases. CDR1 and CDR2 (germline): LGHNA, YSLEER. V trimming: 4 bases; J trimming: 0 bases; junction bases outside the gene matches: 2. This CDR3 contains 16 residues. Here the CDR3 DNA reads TGCGCCAGCAGCCGAGGACTAGCGGGCTCCTACAATGAGCAGTTCTTC. Amino acids: CASSRGLAGSYNEQFF.